These 20 T cell receptor beta chains were all obtained from the same sample, sequenced in a study of blood T cell repertoires in COVID-19. Clones were read by immunoSEQ multiplex PCR, and TCRdb kept only the in-frame ones, dropping some. The table includes about 260,000 clones, over 65% detected once. Sequencing was performed on peripheral blood. The receptors originated from a man aged 55 to 70 who had recovered from COVID-19.

This clone appeared a few times. The V and J genes are TRBV7-9 and TRBJ1-2, with D possibly matching TRBD1 (5 bases). There are 14 residues in the CDR3. Between the trimmed V and J ends, which lost 0 bases and 5 bases, there was a span of 10 bases. CDR1 is SEHNR and CDR2 is FQNEAQ in the germline V gene (reference sequence). CDR3 DNA: TGTGCCAGCAGCTTAGCGAGCACAGGTTATGGCTACACCTTC. This gives the protein CASSLASTGYGYTF.

The chain links TRBV20-1 to TRBJ2-1; TRBD1 agrees at 7 bases. CDR3 length: 11 residues. The trim removed 3 bases at V and 12 bases at J, leaving 5 bases unmatched. Germline-derived CDR1 and CDR2 are DFQATT and SNEGSKA (reference sequence). The CDR3 loop is CSASSRDRQFF. CDR3 nucleotides: TGCAGTGCTAGTTCACGGGACAGGCAGTTCTTC.

The rearrangement uses TRBV5-5 and TRBJ2-5; 9 bases are a match to TRBD1. Germline V gives CDR1 SGHKS, CDR2 YYEKEE (reference sequence). J gave up 2 bases and V 4 bases, and 6 bases lay outside the gene matches. The CDR3 extends over 15 amino acids. The CDR3 loop is CASSKLGTGQETQYF. The CDR3 coding sequence is TGTGCCAGCAGCAAATTGGGGACAGGGCAAGAGACCCAGTACTTC.

This clone was detected only once. V usage is TRBV6-1 and J usage is TRBJ2-4; the D is unclear. The CDR3 loop spans 11 amino acids. Per germline, CDR1 MNHNS and CDR2 SASEGT. Trimming pared 3 bases from V and 10 bases from J, leaving 7 bases between. CDR3 DNA sequence: TGTGCCAGCAGTGACAGAATTATTCAGTACTTC. Its protein product is CASSDRIIQYF.

CDR3: CASSPRTGSNNSPLHF. The CDR3 DNA reads TGTGCCAGCAGCCCTCGGACAGGGAGTAATAATTCACCCCTCCACTTT. J is TRBJ1-6 and V is TRBV7-9; 8 bases fit TRBD1. Per germline, CDR1 SEHNR and CDR2 FQNEAQ (reference sequence). Germline trimming cut 5 bases from V and 5 bases from J; bases unmatched to any gene: 8. The CDR3 has 16 amino acids.

This clone has a single count. The chain combines TRBV6-5 with TRBJ1-1, with 7 positions matching TRBD1. Germline V lookup: CDR1 MNHEY, CDR2 SVGAGI. The junction had 13 bases not matched to a gene; V was cut back by 6 bases and J by 6 bases. This CDR3 is 15 amino acids long. The CDR3, as DNA: TGTGCCAGCAGAAAAGCGACAGGGAGAGATCCTGAAGCTTTCTTT. This encodes CASRKATGRDPEAFF.

The gene calls are TRBV5-6 and TRBJ1-6; D is possibly TRBD1 (5 bases). Germline CDR1 and CDR2: SGHDT and YYEEEE. Deletions cut 0 bases from V and 2 bases from J, with 6 bases between. The CDR3 extends over 15 amino acids. Written as DNA, the CDR3 is TGTGCCAGCAGCTTGGTAGGGGCCTATAATTCACCCCTCCACTTT. It translates to CASSLVGAYNSPLHF.

The chain recombines TRBV29-1 with TRBJ2-1; maybe TRBD1 (6 bases). The germline V gene has CDR1 SQVTM and CDR2 ANQGSEA. Trimming left V 6 bases short and J 7 bases short, with 10 bases between. This CDR3 region has 11 residues. Here the CDR3 DNA reads TGCAGCGTACAGGGCCGGAATGAGCAGTTCTTC. It encodes CSVQGRNEQFF.

In DNA, the CDR3 is TGTGCCAGCAGTTTATCAGGGGAGTATGGCTACACCTTC. Its protein is CASSLSGEYGYTF. V usage is TRBV12-3 or TRBV12-4 and J usage is TRBJ1-2; D might be TRBD1 (6 bases). V was trimmed by 2 bases and J by 5 bases, leaving 9 bases between them. The CDR3 is 13 amino acids.

The rearrangement joins TRBV5-8 to TRBJ2-2; no definite D call. The CDR3 totals 13 residues. With 1 base removed from V and 6 bases from J, the gap between germline ends came to 7 bases. Germline V gene lookup returns CDR1 SGHTS and CDR2 YDEGEE. CDR3 sequence reads: CASSLYSPGELFF. The DNA of the CDR3 is TGTGCCAGCAGCTTGTATAGCCCCGGGGAGCTGTTTTTT.

The chain combines TRBV7-8 with TRBJ1-2, with D uncertain. The ends were cut back, 4 bases at V and 7 bases at J, with 16 bases in the middle. Germline assignment: CDR1 SGHVS and CDR2 FQNEAQ. The CDR3 is 14 residues long. The CDR3 DNA follows: TGTGCCAGCAGCTCCAACCGTGAACGGGGTGGCTACACCTTC. Translation: CASSSNRERGGYTF.

This sequence joins TRBV7-6 and TRBJ2-3; TRBD2 matches at 7 bases. Germline CDR1 and CDR2: SGHVS and FNYEAQ. This CDR3 has 15 amino acids. V lost 5 bases and J lost 6; bases outside the gene matches: 11. Here the CDR3 reads CASSRLDRAGDTQYF. DNA of the CDR3: TGTGCCAGCAGCCGCCTTGACAGAGCGGGGGATACGCAGTATTTT.

The chain joins TRBV4-2 to TRBJ2-3, with TRBD2 matching 10 bases. This CDR3 region has 16 residues. Germline assignment: CDR1 LGHNA and CDR2 YNFKEQ. V was pared by 4 bases and J by 0 bases, with 4 bases of the junction left unmatched. For the CDR3, the DNA is TGTGCCAGCAGCCGCGGGACTAGCGATAGCACAGATACGCAGTATTTT. Protein product: CASSRGTSDSTDTQYF.

The chain links TRBV12-5 to TRBJ1-2; the match to TRBD1 covers 8 bases. Trimming at V came to 6 bases and at J to 7 bases, leaving 7 bases not matched to a gene. Germline loops: CDR1 LGHNT, CDR2 FRNRAP. The CDR3 has 13 amino acids. The CDR3 DNA reads TGTGCTAGTGGCAAAAGGACAGGGTCTGGCTACACCTTC. Protein: CASGKRTGSGYTF. The entire variable domain, with the rest obtained from reference TRBV12-5 and TRBJ1-2, is as follows: DARVTQTPRHKVTEMGQEVTMRCQPILGHNTVFWYRQTMMQGLELLAYFRNRAPLDDSGMPKDRFSAEMPDATLATLKIQPSEPRDSAVYFCASGKRTGSGYTFGSGTRLTVV.

This clone came up once. The J gene is TRBJ1-5, the V gene TRBV5-6, with TRBD1 as a possible D gene (5 bases). V dropped 3 bases and J dropped 0 bases, with 13 bases sitting between them. The CDR3 extends over 16 amino acids. Per the germline V gene, CDR1 is SGHDT and CDR2 is YYEEEE. CDR3: CASSSGRRYSNQPQHF. The CDR3 nucleotides read TGTGCCAGCAGCTCAGGGCGGCGGTATAGCAATCAGCCCCAGCATTTT.

This chain uses TRBV7-9 with TRBJ2-3; 8 positions agree with TRBD2. The CDR3 covers 15 residues. Germline V lookup: CDR1 SEHNR, CDR2 FQNEAQ (reference sequence). Trimming took 5 bases from V and 0 from J; bases not matched to a gene: 4. CDR3 in amino acids: CASSRSGSSTDTQYF. The CDR3 DNA follows: TGTGCCAGCAGCCGAAGCGGGAGTAGCACAGATACGCAGTATTTT. Drawing the rest from reference TRBV7-9 and TRBJ2-3, the complete variable domain is DTGVSQNPRHKITKRGQNVTFRCDPISEHNRLYWYRQTLGQGPEFLTYFQNEAQLEKSRLLSDRFSAERPKGSFSTLEIQRTEQGDSAMYLCASSRSGSSTDTQYFGPGTRLTVL.

The gene calls are TRBV5-1 and TRBJ1-2; perhaps TRBD1 as D (5 bases). Germline CDR1 and CDR2: SGHRS and YFSETQ. This CDR3 is 15 amino acids long. V was shortened by 2 bases and J by 0 bases, with 11 bases between the two germline ends. CDR3 in DNA: TGCGCCAGCAGCTTTGGACAAGTAACTAACTATGGCTACACCTTC. As protein: CASSFGQVTNYGYTF.

The V call is TRBV12-3 or TRBV12-4, the J call TRBJ1-1; 8 nucleotides match TRBD1. The length of the CDR3 is 11 residues. The V and J ends lost 8 bases and 5 bases, in that order; junction bases with no gene match: 1. CDR3 bases: TGTGCCAGCTACAGGGGGACTGAAGCTTTCTTT. The encoded protein is CASYRGTEAFF.

The chain links TRBV2 to TRBJ1-3; possibly TRBD1 for D (6 bases). The CDR3 has 15 amino acids. Germline-derived CDR1 and CDR2 are SNHLY and FYNNEI. V was cut by 6 bases and J by 2 bases, with 14 bases left in between. CDR3 nucleotides: TGTGCCAGCAGACTACTACAGGGCGCTGGAAACACCATATATTTT. This sequence encodes CASRLLQGAGNTIYF.

The CDR3 is CASSPPAIRTDTQYF. Here the CDR3 DNA reads TGTGCCAGCAGCCCACCTGCGATCCGCACAGATACGCAGTATTTT. The chain couples TRBV5-4 to TRBJ2-3; no reliable D call. This CDR3 is built from 15 residues. The V and J ends lost 4 bases and 1 base respectively, with 13 bases between them. The V gene's germline CDR1 is SGHNT and CDR2 YYREEE (reference sequence).